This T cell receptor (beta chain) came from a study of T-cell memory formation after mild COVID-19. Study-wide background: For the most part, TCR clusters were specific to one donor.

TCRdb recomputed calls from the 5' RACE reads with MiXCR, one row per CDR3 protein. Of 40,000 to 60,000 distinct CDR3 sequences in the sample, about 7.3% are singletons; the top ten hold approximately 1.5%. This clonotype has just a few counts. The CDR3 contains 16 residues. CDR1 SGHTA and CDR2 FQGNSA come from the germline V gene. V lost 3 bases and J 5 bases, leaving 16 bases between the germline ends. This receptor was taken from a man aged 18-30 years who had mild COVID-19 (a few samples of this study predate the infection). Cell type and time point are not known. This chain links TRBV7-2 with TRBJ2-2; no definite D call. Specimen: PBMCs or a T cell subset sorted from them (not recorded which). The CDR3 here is CASSFFPTRVTGELFF. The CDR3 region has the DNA TGTGCCAGCAGCTTCTTTCCCACCCGAGTAACCGGGGAGCTGTTTTTT.